This is a list of T cell receptor beta chains from one sample in a study of cytomegalovirus exposure and HLA in healthy donors. Data came from immunoSEQ multiplex PCR; TCRdb stores just in-frame clones and leaves some out. This table holds around 99,000 clones, approximately 79% found once. Sequencing was done on a sample of PBMCs. These receptors were collected from a middle-aged woman in good health and CMV-seropositive. The CDR3 runs from the conserved cysteine through the conserved F or W. A D gene is named only where the DNA matches it firmly. Size values are once, few and many counts, or a class for expanded clones, and some rows have none.

J gene,V gene,D gene,clone size,CDR3 DNA,CDR3 protein
TRBJ2-2,TRBV6-1,NA,NA,TGTGCCAGCATTCCCTTGGGGGGCACCGGGGAGCTGTTTTTT,CASIPLGGTGELFF
TRBJ1-1,TRBV12-5,NA,NA,TGTGCTAGTGAAAGGTTGAGGGGGATGAACACTGAAGCTTTCTTT,CASERLRGMNTEAFF
TRBJ2-7,TRBV5-1,TRBD1,NA,TGCGCCAGCAGCCCTACGACAGGGCAGTACGAGCAGTACTTC,CASSPTTGQYEQYF
TRBJ1-1,TRBV7-2,TRBD1,NA,TGTGCCAGCAGCTTACTAGGACAGGGGCTGGGCACTGAAGCTTTCTTT,CASSLLGQGLGTEAFF
TRBJ2-2,TRBV5-1,NA,NA,TGCGCCAGCAGCCCCCGGGGGAACACCGGGGAGCTGTTTTTT,CASSPRGNTGELFF
TRBJ1-1,TRBV29-1,TRBD1,NA,TGCAGCGTCCTACAGGGGGCCAACACTGAAGCTTTCTTT,CSVLQGANTEAFF
TRBJ1-4,TRBV4-1,NA,NA,TGCGCCAGCAGCCATGCACGCGGGCTTACTAATGAAAAACTGTTTTTT,CASSHARGLTNEKLFF
TRBJ1-1,TRBV11-2,TRBD1,NA,TGTGCCAGCAGCCCCCGGACAGGGTGGGACACTGAAGCTTTCTTT,CASSPRTGWDTEAFF
TRBJ2-5,TRBV10-3,TRBD2,NA,TGTGCCATCAGTGCTAGCGGGGGGCCTCAAGAGACCCAGTACTTC,CAISASGGPQETQYF
TRBJ2-3,TRBV4-1,NA,few,TGCGCCAGCAGCCAAGACGGGATGGCAGATACGCAGTATTTT,CASSQDGMADTQYF
TRBJ1-1,TRBV27,NA,NA,TGTGCCAGCAGTTTAGGCGTCGGGGATTGGGCTTTCTTT,CASSLGVGDWAFF
TRBJ1-2,TRBV7-9,NA,NA,TGTGCCAGCAGCTTAGAGGCAGGAGGCTATGGCTACACCTTC,CASSLEAGGYGYTF
TRBJ2-3,TRBV27,TRBD1,NA,TGTGCCAGCAGTCTTGGGTGGCAGGGGGCAACAGATACGCAGTATTTT,CASSLGWQGATDTQYF
TRBJ2-5,TRBV30,NA,few,TGTGCCTGGAGTGTCATAACAGGGCTGTACCAAGAGACCCAGTACTTC,CAWSVITGLYQETQYF
TRBJ1-2,TRBV5-8,TRBD1,NA,TGTGCCAGCAGCTTAACAGGGGGCGAAGCTGGCTACACCTTC,CASSLTGGEAGYTF
TRBJ1-3,TRBV10-3,NA,NA,TGTGCCATCAGTGAGTATACAGGGACCTCTGGAAACACCATATATTTT,CAISEYTGTSGNTIYF
TRBJ2-2,TRBV2,TRBD1,NA,TGTGCCAGCAGTGAATTCGAGGGGGCGGGCGCCGGGGAGCTGTTTTTT,CASSEFEGAGAGELFF
TRBJ1-3,TRBV29-1,TRBD1,NA,TGCAGCGTTGAAAGAGGGACAGGTCGAAACACCATATATTTT,CSVERGTGRNTIYF
TRBJ2-7,TRBV6-5,TRBD1,NA,TGTGCCAGCAGTTACTCGCAGGGGGCCTACGAGCAGTACTTC,CASSYSQGAYEQYF
TRBJ2-1,TRBV6-5,NA,few,TGTGCCAGCAGAGGGCACCCCCTAGCTTACAATGAGCAGTTCTTC,CASRGHPLAYNEQFF
TRBJ1-3,TRBV4-1,NA,NA,TGCGCCAGCAGCCAAGATCGAGGAGGATGGGTGGGAAACACCATATATTTT,CASSQDRGGWVGNTIYF
TRBJ2-1,TRBV5-4,TRBD1,few,TGTGCCAGCAGCCTCCCCGGGACAGCGATCAATGAGCAGTTCTTC,CASSLPGTAINEQFF
TRBJ2-5,TRBV25-1,NA,NA,TGTGCCAGCAGTATTTCGGGGCAAGAGACCCAGTACTTC,CASSISGQETQYF
TRBJ1-2,TRBV6-1,TRBD1,NA,TGTGCCAGCAGTGAAGTTGGGACAGGGGACCTCCTTGGGTTC,CASSEVGTGDLLGF
TRBJ1-6,TRBV27,NA,NA,TGTGCCAGCAGTTCACCAGGGCCCGTAACACCCCTCCACTTT,CASSSPGPVTPLHF
TRBJ1-2,TRBV6-1,NA,few,TGTGCCAGCAGTGATGTTGTCGTTGGGGCATCAAGGGGCTACACCTTC,CASSDVVVGASRGYTF
TRBJ2-4,TRBV18,TRBD1,NA,TGTGCCAGCTCACCAACGACAGGGGAGGACATTCAGTACTTC,CASSPTTGEDIQYF
TRBJ1-5,TRBV29-1,NA,NA,TGCAGCGTTGTTTCGGGATACGATCAGCCCCAGCATTTT,CSVVSGYDQPQHF
TRBJ2-1,TRBV10-3,TRBD2,NA,TGTGCCATCAGTGAAGTGACTAGCGGGGACAATGAGCAGTTCTTC,CAISEVTSGDNEQFF
TRBJ1-4,TRBV5-1,TRBD1,NA,TGCGCCAGCAGCTTCACAGGGGCAGGAGAAAAACTGTTTTTT,CASSFTGAGEKLFF
TRBJ2-2,TRBV30,TRBD1,few,TGTGCCTGGATTGGACAGGCGCTCACCGGGGAGCTGTTTTTT,CAWIGQALTGELFF